Below are 22 T cell receptor beta chains sequenced from a single sample in a study of regulatory T cells in long-lasting Graves disease. Time point in this sample: newly diagnosed GD, antithyroid drugs for less than 3 months. Researchers made the TCR library from RNA that was extracted from PBMCs. Assembly of TCR beta libraries relied on iRepertoire HTBI primers together with Arm-PCR of CDR3 regions. TCRdb recomputed calls from the multiplex PCR reads with MiXCR, one row per CDR3 protein. The sample includes about 500,000 distinct CDR3 sequences, about 12% of them seen just once. This sample also appeared in a second study, on T cells in Graves' hyperthyroidism and ophthalmopathy.

The sequencing used peripheral blood mononuclear cells (PBMCs), collected at new diagnosis, from a patient treated with antithyroid drugs. The receptors here all came from a woman between 25 and 40 years old with Graves disease.

This clonotype was recorded at least ten times. This sequence joins TRBV10-3 and TRBJ1-1; D possibly corresponds to TRBD1 (5 bases). CDR3 length: 15 residues. In germline, CDR1 is ENHRY, CDR2 SYGVKD. Trimming removed 0 bases from V and 2 bases from J, with 10 bases in between. Written as DNA, the CDR3 is TGTGCCATCAGTGAGTCGGGACGATTAAACACTGAAGCTTTCTTT. Translating it yields CAISESGRLNTEAFF.

This clonotype was recorded at least ten times. This chain uses TRBV18 with TRBJ1-2; TRBD1 matches at 8 bases. Trimming at V came to 2 bases and at J to 3 bases, leaving 5 bases not matched to a gene. The length of the CDR3 is 15 residues. Germline CDR1 and CDR2: KGHSH and LQKENI. The CDR3 region has the DNA TGTGCCAGCTCACCAACGGGACAGGAGTACTATGGCTACACCTTC. It translates to CASSPTGQEYYGYTF.

This clonotype appeared many times. The V and J genes are TRBV6-2 or TRBV6-3 and TRBJ1-1; the match to TRBD1 covers 8 bases. Germline V gene data show CDR1 as MNHEY and CDR2 as SVGEGT. CDR3 length: 17 amino acids. Unmatched junction bases numbered 12, after V lost 2 bases and J lost 4 bases. This chain's CDR3 is CASSYGVLQGVGTEAFF. As DNA, the CDR3 is TGTGCCAGCAGTTACGGGGTCCTACAGGGGGTAGGCACTGAAGCTTTCTTT.

This clonotype was counted at least ten times. The chain links TRBV20-1 to TRBJ2-5; no reliable D call. The V gene lost 6 bases and the J gene lost 2 bases, with 10 bases spanning the gap. This CDR3 is built from 12 residues. Germline lookup yields CDR1 DFQATT and CDR2 SNEGSKA (reference sequence). The DNA for the CDR3 is TGCAGTGCGCGCGGCGTACAAGAGACCCAGTACTTC. It yields the protein CSARGVQETQYF.

This clonotype was recorded a few times. This chain uses TRBV9 with TRBJ2-2, with a weak D call TRBD2 (5 bases). Germline V gene sequence: CDR1 SGDLS, CDR2 YYNGEE. Trimming stripped 0 bases from V and 7 bases from J, with 7 bases between. This CDR3 comprises 13 residues. CDR3 in amino acids: CASSVGGHGELFF. The CDR3 DNA follows: TGTGCCAGCAGCGTAGGAGGGCACGGGGAGCTGTTTTTT.

The gene calls are TRBV19 and TRBJ2-7, with D perhaps matching TRBD2 (5 bases). This CDR3 spans 13 amino acids. Germline V gives CDR1 LNHDA, CDR2 SQIVND (reference sequence). V was clipped by 3 bases and J by 4 bases, with 10 bases between them. The CDR3: CASSITRDYEQYF. For the CDR3, the DNA is TGTGCCAGTAGTATCACTAGAGATTACGAGCAGTACTTC. Full variable domain (rest looked up from reference TRBV19 and TRBJ2-7): DGGITQSPKYLFRKEGQNVTLSCEQNLNHDAMYWYRQDPGQGLRLIYYSQIVNDFQKGDIAEGYSVSREKKESFPLTVTSAQKNPTAFYLCASSITRDYEQYFGPGTRLTVT.

In this sample, this clonotype turned up many times. The chain joins TRBV20-1 to TRBJ2-2; 7 nucleotides match TRBD1. Germline V CDR1 and CDR2: DFQATT, SNEGSKA (reference sequence). V was pared by 3 bases and J by 4 bases, with 8 bases of the junction left unmatched. The CDR3 totals 15 residues. CDR3 coding DNA: TGCAGTGCTAGGCGACAGGGTCCGGGCACCGGGGAGCTGTTTTTT. Residues: CSARRQGPGTGELFF.

The table lists this clonotype with a few counts. This rearrangement joins TRBV13 to TRBJ2-7; TRBD1 might be the D (6 bases). The CDR3 is 14 amino acids. Trimming stripped 2 bases from V and 10 bases from J, with 18 bases between. Germline lookup yields CDR1 PRHDT and CDR2 FYEKMQ (reference sequence). In DNA form, the CDR3 reads TGTGCCAGCAGCTTAAGGGGGAGACAGGACGGTCAGTACTTC. It specifies CASSLRGRQDGQYF. Filled out from reference TRBV13 and TRBJ2-7, the complete variable domain reads AAGVIQSPRHLIKEKRETATLKCYPIPRHDTVYWYQQGPGQDPQFLISFYEKMQSDKGSIPDRFSAQQFSDYHSELNMSSLELGDSALYFCASSLRGRQDGQYFGPGTRLTVT.

This clonotype has ten or more counts. The V call is TRBV2, the J call TRBJ2-1, with 10 bases lining up with TRBD2. Germline V gene data show CDR1 as SNHLY and CDR2 as FYNNEI. This CDR3 comprises 17 residues. V lost 2 bases, J lost 2 bases, and 6 bases stayed unmatched. The CDR3 bases are TGTGCCAGCAGTGAAAGCTTCCTAGCGGGAGCCTACAATGAGCAGTTCTTC. It encodes CASSESFLAGAYNEQFF.

This clonotype was observed many times. This chain links TRBV6-1 with TRBJ2-7; D ambiguous. This CDR3 is built from 12 residues. The V end was cut by 6 bases, the J end by 2 bases, with 8 bases between. Germline V gives CDR1 MNHNS, CDR2 SASEGT. Here the CDR3 reads CASRKTTYEQYF. Written as DNA, the CDR3 is TGTGCCAGCAGAAAAACTACCTACGAGCAGTACTTC.

This clonotype was picked up many times. CDR3: CASTGTAWGTDTQYF. CDR3 DNA: TGTGCCAGCACCGGGACCGCCTGGGGAACAGATACGCAGTATTTT. The V call is TRBV28, the J call TRBJ2-3, with D perhaps given as TRBD1 or TRBD2 (5 bases each). Between the trimmed V and J ends, which lost 7 bases and 3 bases, there was a span of 17 bases. Germline lookup yields CDR1 MDHEN and CDR2 SYDVKM. There are 15 residues in the CDR3.

The chain combines TRBV7-2 with TRBJ1-5, with 8 bases that match TRBD1. The CDR3 runs to 16 residues. V shed 1 base, J shed 0 bases, and the junction held 2 bases outside the gene matches. CDR1 and CDR2 from the germline V gene are SGHTA and FQGNSA. The CDR3 spells CASSLGTGLSNQPQHF. The CDR3 DNA sequence: TGTGCCAGCAGCTTAGGGACAGGGCTTAGCAATCAGCCCCAGCATTTT. The variable domain in full, with the rest retrieved from reference TRBV7-2 and TRBJ1-5, is GAGVSQSPSNKVTEKGKDVELRCDPISGHTALYWYRQSLGQGLEFLIYFQGNSAPDKSGLPSDRFSAERTGGSVSTLTIQRTQQEDSAVYLCASSLGTGLSNQPQHFGDGTRLSIL.

This clonotype has at least ten counts. The chain couples TRBV2 to TRBJ1-5, with TRBD1 matching 9 bases. Germline V gene sequence: CDR1 SNHLY, CDR2 FYNNEI. J was trimmed by 7 bases and V by 0 bases; bases with no gene match: 7. The CDR3 extends over 16 amino acids. CDR3 in DNA: TGTGCCAGCAGTGAAGCGGGACAGGGATATGGACAGCCCCAGCATTTT. It is translated as CASSEAGQGYGQPQHF.

This clonotype has at least ten counts. The V gene is TRBV28, the J gene TRBJ2-3, with a possible D match to TRBD2 (6 bases). Trimming took 3 bases from V and 0 from J, leaving 10 bases between them. The CDR3 loop spans 15 amino acids. Germline assignment: CDR1 MDHEN and CDR2 SYDVKM. In nucleotides, the CDR3 is TGTGCCAGCAGTTTGGGAGGATATAGCACAGATACGCAGTATTTT. This gives the protein CASSLGGYSTDTQYF.

This clonotype was recorded at least ten times. The rearrangement links TRBV10-3 to TRBJ1-6; D not certain. V was cut by 1 base and J by 10 bases, with 11 bases left in between. From germline, CDR1 is ENHRY and CDR2 SYGVKD. CDR3 length equals 14 residues. The CDR3, as DNA: TGTGCCATCAGTGAGTTCGCTAGTGGGTCACCCCTCCACTTT. Translating gives CAISEFASGSPLHF.

As to this clonotype: A junction boundary mismatches the germline segment, possibly from a read error. Written as DNA, the CDR3 is TGTACCAGCACCCTAGGCGGCACCGGGGAGCTGTTTTTT. This codes for CTSTLGGTGELFF. The J gene is TRBJ2-2, the V gene TRBV2, with D unclear. This CDR3 region has 13 residues. Germline values: CDR1 SNHLY, CDR2 FYNNEI.

This clonotype was seen repeatedly, ten times or more. The genes are TRBV6-1 and TRBJ1-4; TRBD1 matches 8 bases. The junction had 7 bases not matched to a gene; V was cut back by 5 bases and J by 8 bases. CDR1 MNHNS and CDR2 SASEGT come from the germline V gene. The CDR3 runs to 14 residues. The CDR3 bases are TGTGCCAGCAGTCAGGACAGGGTGCGAGAAAAACTGTTTTTT. It encodes CASSQDRVREKLFF.

This clonotype was seen many times. The rearrangement links TRBV30 to TRBJ2-1; 8 nucleotides match TRBD2. In germline, CDR1 is GTSNPN, CDR2 SVGIG (reference sequence). Germline trimming cut 8 bases from V and 2 bases from J; bases unmatched to any gene: 11. The CDR3 is 15 residues long. CDR3 residues: CAPKSGRGPYNEQFF. The CDR3, as DNA: TGTGCCCCGAAAAGCGGGAGAGGCCCCTACAATGAGCAGTTCTTC. Full variable domain (remainder filled in from reference TRBV30 and TRBJ2-1): SQTIHQWPATLVQPVGSPLSLECTVEGTSNPNLYWYRQAAGRGLQLLFYSVGIGQISSEVPQNLSASRPQDRQFILSSKKLLLSDSGFYLCAPKSGRGPYNEQFFGPGTRLTVL.

The gene calls are TRBV4-1 and TRBJ1-3; 8 bases are a match to TRBD1. The V and J ends lost 5 bases and 4 bases, in that order; junction bases with no gene match: 7. Per the germline V gene, CDR1 is MGHRA and CDR2 is YSYEKL. CDR3 length: 15 amino acids. This chain's CDR3 is CASSIGQGTGNTIYF. The CDR3 region has the DNA TGCGCCAGCAGCATTGGACAGGGAACGGGAAACACCATATATTTT.

The rearrangement uses TRBV28 and TRBJ1-5, with D tentatively TRBD1 (6 bases). This CDR3 spans 15 amino acids. V lost 7 bases, J lost 6 bases, and 19 bases lay in between. CDR1 and CDR2 from the germline V gene are MDHEN and SYDVKM. The CDR3 protein is CASIGGGREGQPQHF. The DNA of the CDR3 is TGTGCCAGCATCGGGGGCGGGAGGGAGGGTCAGCCCCAGCATTTT. The full variable domain, its missing parts supplied by reference TRBV28 and TRBJ1-5, is DVKVTQSSRYLVKRTGEKVFLECVQDMDHENMFWYRQDPGLGLRLIYFSYDVKMKEKGDIPEGYSVSREKKERFSLILESASTNQTSMYLCASIGGGREGQPQHFGDGTRLSIL.

J is TRBJ2-3 and V is TRBV11-2, with D possibly matching TRBD2 (6 bases). Trimming shortened V by 6 bases and J by 2 bases, and 18 bases separated the two germline ends. The germline V gene encodes CDR1 SGHAT and CDR2 FQNNGV. The CDR3 sequence is 16 residues long. The DNA of the CDR3 is TGTGCCAGCAGTTATTACCGCGGAGGGCCCACAGATACGCAGTATTTT. It encodes CASSYYRGGPTDTQYF.

This clonotype was found a few times. The V and J genes are TRBV3-1 and TRBJ2-2; possible D gene TRBD2, 6 bases. CDR1 and CDR2 from the germline V gene are LGHDT and YNNKEL (reference sequence). The length of the CDR3 is 15 residues. Trimming shortened V by 6 bases and J by 6 bases, and 17 bases separated the two germline ends. In DNA form, the CDR3 reads TGTGCCAGCAGAGTCCAGCGGGCGGTCCCCGGGGAGCTGTTTTTT. Residues: CASRVQRAVPGELFF.